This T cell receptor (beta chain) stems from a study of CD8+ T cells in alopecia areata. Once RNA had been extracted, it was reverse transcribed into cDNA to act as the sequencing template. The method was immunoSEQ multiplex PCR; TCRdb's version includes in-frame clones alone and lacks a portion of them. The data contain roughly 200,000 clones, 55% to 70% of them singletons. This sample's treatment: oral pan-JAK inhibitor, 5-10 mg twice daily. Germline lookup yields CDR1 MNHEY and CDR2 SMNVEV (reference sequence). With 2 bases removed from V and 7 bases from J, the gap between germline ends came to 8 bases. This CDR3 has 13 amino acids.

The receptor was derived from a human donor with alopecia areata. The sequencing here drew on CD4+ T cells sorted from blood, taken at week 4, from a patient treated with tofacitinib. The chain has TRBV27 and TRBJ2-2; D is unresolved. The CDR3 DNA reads TGTGCCAGCAGTTTAAAACTGGGCGGGGAGCTGTTTTTT. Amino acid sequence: CASSLKLGGELFF.